These T cell receptor beta chains were read from a single sample in a study of T cell responses to AZD1222 COVID-19 vaccine. Assay: immunoSEQ multiplex PCR; the TCRdb copy retains only in-frame clones and omits some. The repertoire has some 140,000 clones, over 90% of them found once; the top ten carry about 1.5%. The sequenced sample was peripheral blood, obtained on day 0 of AZD1222 vaccination. The receptors come from an adult in good health. The CDR3 runs from the conserved cysteine through the conserved F or W. A D gene is named only where the DNA matches it firmly. Only part of the rows carry a size: once, few, many, or a class if the clone is expanded.

TRBD1,TRBJ2-7,.,TRBV28,TGTGCCAGCAGTTTAGATCACAGGGGCTACGAGCAGTACTTC,CASSLDHRGYEQYF
.,TRBJ2-7,.,TRBV20-1,TGCAGTGGGGGCTACGAGCAGTACTTC,CSGGYEQYF
.,TRBJ1-5,.,TRBV7-3,TGTGCCAGCAGCTTAACGCGAAATCAGCCCCAGCATTTT,CASSLTRNQPQHF
TRBD2,TRBJ2-1,.,TRBV19,TGTGCCAGTAGCCTAGCGGGGCCGGGCAATGAGCAGTTCTTC,CASSLAGPGNEQFF
.,TRBJ1-2,.,TRBV19,TGTGCCAGTAGTATAGGGCAGCGCTATGGCTACACCTTC,CASSIGQRYGYTF
TRBD2,TRBJ2-1,.,TRBV11-2,TGTGCCAGCAGCTCATATAGCGGGAGGGCCGTATACGATGAGCAGTTCTTC,CASSSYSGRAVYDEQFF
.,TRBJ1-1,.,TRBV6-2/TRBV6-3,TGTGCCAGCAGTTACCCACCGCTCAGAGAGGGAGCTTTCTTT,CASSYPPLREGAFF
.,TRBJ2-7,once,TRBV27,TGTGCCAGCAGTTTGCGCCTGGCAGCCGGGTACGAGCAGTACTTC,CASSLRLAAGYEQYF
.,TRBJ2-7,.,TRBV3-1/TRBV3-2,TGTGCCAGCAGCCAAGTTGCGGTCCAGGACCCCCACGAGCAGTACTTC,CASSQVAVQDPHEQYF
.,TRBJ1-1,.,TRBV5-1,TGCGCCAGCAGCTTAACCGGGACACGGGGGCTGAACACTGAAGCTTTCTTT,CASSLTGTRGLNTEAFF
.,TRBJ1-2,.,TRBV5-6,TGTGCCAGCAGCTTGATCGAAGGGGACTATGGCTACACCTTC,CASSLIEGDYGYTF
TRBD1,TRBJ1-6,.,TRBV28,TGTGCCAGCAGCGGGACAGCAAATTCACCCCTCCACTTT,CASSGTANSPLHF
TRBD2,TRBJ2-1,.,TRBV3-1/TRBV3-2,TGTGCCAGCAGCGGGACTAGCCCTAGCTCCTACAATGAGCAGTTCTTC,CASSGTSPSSYNEQFF
.,TRBJ2-3,.,TRBV7-3,TGTGCCAGCAGCTTAAAAGGGTTCGCAGATACGCAGTATTTT,CASSLKGFADTQYF
.,TRBJ1-1,.,TRBV7-3,TGTGCCAGCAGCCCCCACTGGGGGTCCACTGAAGCTTTCTTT,CASSPHWGSTEAFF
.,TRBJ2-4,.,TRBV13,TGTGCCAGCAGCCCGCGAAGCGGCGGTGGAGCCAAAAACATTCAGTACTTC,CASSPRSGGGAKNIQYF
TRBD1,TRBJ1-2,.,TRBV16,TGTGCCAGCAGCCAAGGAACACAGGGGGCGCGTGGCTACACCTTC,CASSQGTQGARGYTF
.,TRBJ2-5,.,TRBV19,TGTGCCAGTAGTATCGGCGGAGAGACCCAGTACTTC,CASSIGGETQYF
.,TRBJ2-2,.,TRBV12-1,TGTGCCAGCAGCTTTGGTGGGAGGGGGCGCGCCGGGGAGCTGTTTTTT,CASSFGGRGRAGELFF
.,TRBJ1-5,.,TRBV7-9,TGTGCCAGCAGCTTAGCTCAGGCAGGGAATCAGCCCCAGCATTTT,CASSLAQAGNQPQHF
.,TRBJ2-1,.,TRBV4-3,TGCGCCAGCAGCCAAGAACCATTGACGGGAGCCTACAATGAGCAGTTCTTC,CASSQEPLTGAYNEQFF
TRBD2,TRBJ2-1,.,TRBV4-1,TGCGCCAGCAGCCAACGGCTAGCGGGAGGGGTGTCCTACAATGAGCAGTTCTTC,CASSQRLAGGVSYNEQFF
TRBD1,TRBJ1-1,.,TRBV3-1/TRBV3-2,TGTGCCAGCAGCCAACCCTCATGGACAGGCAGGGCTTTCTTT,CASSQPSWTGRAFF
TRBD1,TRBJ1-2,.,TRBV12-3/TRBV12-4,TGTGCCAGCAGTCGAAGGACAGGAGGCTACACCTTC,CASSRRTGGYTF
.,TRBJ2-3,.,TRBV10-1,TGCGCCAGCAGTGAGTCCCAGAACACAGATACGCAGTATTTT,CASSESQNTDTQYF
.,TRBJ1-1,.,TRBV7-9,TGTGCCAGCAGCTTAGGACAGGCTGGGACTGAAGCTTTCTTT,CASSLGQAGTEAFF
.,TRBJ2-1,.,TRBV12-3/TRBV12-4,TGTGCCAGCAGTCCAGGGTATGAGCAGTTCTTC,CASSPGYEQFF
.,TRBJ2-1,.,TRBV29-1,TGCAGCGTTAATTGGGTTTCTAAGGATGAGCAGTTCTTC,CSVNWVSKDEQFF
.,TRBJ1-5,.,TRBV18,TGTGCCAGCTCACCCCTGGGGTATAGCAATCAGCCCCAGCATTTT,CASSPLGYSNQPQHF
.,TRBJ1-1,.,TRBV4-1,TGCGCCAGCAGCCTAGGACAGATGAACACTGAAGCTTTCTTT,CASSLGQMNTEAFF
.,TRBJ2-2,.,TRBV3-1/TRBV3-2,TGTGCCAGCAGCCTCAGGGGAGGGGGAAACACCGGGGAGCTGTTTTTT,CASSLRGGGNTGELFF
TRBD2,TRBJ2-3,.,TRBV4-2,TGTGCCAGCAGCCAAGAAGTAATGCCTAGCGGGGGGGCAACAGATACGCAGTATTTT,CASSQEVMPSGGATDTQYF
TRBD2,TRBJ2-2,.,TRBV6-2/TRBV6-3,TGTGCCAGCAGCCGGACTAGCGGGAACACCGGGGAGCTGTTTTTT,CASSRTSGNTGELFF
TRBD2,TRBJ2-1,.,TRBV7-3,TGTGCCAGCAGCTTAGTTGGGAACGGGAGGGACTACAATGAGCAGTTCTTC,CASSLVGNGRDYNEQFF
TRBD1,TRBJ1-2,.,TRBV28,TGTGCCAGCAGTTTAAACCGGGACAGGGGAAGTGGCTACACCTTC,CASSLNRDRGSGYTF
TRBD1,TRBJ1-1,.,TRBV5-4,TGTGCCAGCAGCCGGGGACAGGGGAGGAACACTGAAGCTTTCTTT,CASSRGQGRNTEAFF
.,TRBJ2-5,.,TRBV30,TGTGCCTGGAGTAATTGGGGACGCCAGGAGACCCAGTACTTC,CAWSNWGRQETQYF
TRBD2,TRBJ2-3,.,TRBV7-3,TGTGCCAGCAGCTTAAAATTAGAAGCGGGGGCCACAGATACGCAGTATTTT,CASSLKLEAGATDTQYF
.,TRBJ1-4,.,TRBV30,TGTGCCTACCACCCGGGTACTAATGAAAAACTGTTTTTT,CAYHPGTNEKLFF
.,TRBJ1-1,.,TRBV18,TGTGCCAGCTCACGAGACGGGGGCGGGACTGAAGCTTTCTTT,CASSRDGGGTEAFF